The 28 T cell receptor beta chains presented below share a single source sample, sequenced in a study of shared clonotypes between healthy human individuals (dated by TCRdb to about 2020). Library preparation employed the immunoSEQ multiplex PCR assay. TCRdb carries this immuneACCESS record with in-frame sequences only. Its versions omit some clonotypes, under half of them owing to an unresolved V gene in the studies checked, with the rest unexplained. Recorded for this sample are around 2.1 million clones; approximately 94% of them occurred a single time. The top ten constitute approximately 0.13% of the sample. The material sequenced was naive CD4+ T cells sorted from blood. Per the publication, the cell subset or site label means: CD45RA+ positively selected. These receptor sequences come from a man younger than 35 in good health.

The V call is TRBV28, the J call TRBJ2-7; TRBD2 agrees at 7 bases. This CDR3 has 15 residues. V trimming: 6 bases; J trimming: 6 bases; junction bases outside the gene matches: 14. CDR1 is MDHEN, CDR2 SYDVKM, per germline. This CDR3 reads CASSFTGGTTGEQYF. CDR3 in DNA: TGTGCCAGCAGCTTTACCGGGGGGACGACTGGCGAGCAGTACTTC.

The V call is TRBV4-1, the J call TRBJ1-4; D not resolved. The CDR3 totals 15 residues. The germline V gene encodes CDR1 MGHRA and CDR2 YSYEKL. The V gene lost 1 base and the J gene lost 5 bases, with 11 bases spanning the gap. The CDR3 reads CASSQGSGKNEKLFF. CDR3 DNA sequence: TGCGCCAGCAGCCAAGGTTCCGGGAAAAATGAAAAACTGTTTTTT.

J is TRBJ1-5 and V is TRBV5-1; the match to TRBD1 covers 12 bases. Per germline, CDR1 SGHRS and CDR2 YFSETQ. The V segment lost 8 bases and the J segment 8 bases; nucleotides outside the gene matches: 8. The CDR3 extends over 14 amino acids. CDR3 residues: CARNRDRGLEPQHF. The CDR3 nucleotides read TGCGCCAGAAACCGGGACAGGGGGCTTGAGCCCCAGCATTTT.

The chain is built from TRBV7-2 and TRBJ2-7; TRBD2 agrees at 9 bases. Unmatched junction bases numbered 16, after V lost 5 bases and J lost 5 bases. Germline V lookup: CDR1 SGHTA, CDR2 FQGNSA. This CDR3 is 17 amino acids long. The CDR3 protein is CASSPRVVSGRVHEQYF. CDR3 DNA sequence: TGTGCCAGCAGCCCCCGTGTCGTTAGCGGGAGAGTCCACGAGCAGTACTTC.

V and J are TRBV5-1 and TRBJ1-3; D perhaps matches TRBD1 (5 bases). V was shortened by 0 bases and J by 2 bases, with 6 bases between the two germline ends. Germline assignment: CDR1 SGHRS and CDR2 YFSETQ. The CDR3 contains 14 residues. The DNA for the CDR3 is TGCGCCAGCAGCTTGGAGACAGCTGGAAACACCATATATTTT. This sequence encodes CASSLETAGNTIYF. Complete variable domain (other parts from reference TRBV5-1 and TRBJ1-3): KAGVTQTPRYLIKTRGQQVTLSCSPISGHRSVSWYQQTPGQGLQFLFEYFSETQRNKGNFPGRFSGRQFSNSRSEMNVSTLELGDSALYLCASSLETAGNTIYFGEGSWLTVV.

V is TRBV27 and J is TRBJ2-6, with D possibly being TRBD2 (5 bases). V shed 3 bases and J shed 1 base, with 13 bases lying between them. CDR3 size: 17 residues. Germline V lookup: CDR1 MNHEY, CDR2 SMNVEV (reference sequence). CDR3 in amino acids: CASSLTVPGSGANVLTF. DNA for the CDR3: TGTGCCAGCAGTTTGACCGTTCCGGGATCTGGGGCCAACGTCCTGACTTTC.

The genes are TRBV30 and TRBJ2-1; D is possibly TRBD1 or TRBD2 (5 bases each). The V and J ends lost 0 bases and 2 bases respectively, with 17 bases between them. This CDR3 spans 17 amino acids. The germline CDR1 and CDR2 sequences are GTSNPN and SVGIG (reference sequence). The CDR3 protein is CAWSVLKFRDPYNEQFF. CDR3 DNA: TGTGCCTGGAGTGTACTAAAATTCCGGGACCCCTACAATGAGCAGTTCTTC.

The rearrangement links TRBV10-3 to TRBJ1-4, with 9 positions matching TRBD1. The trim removed 10 bases at V and 2 bases at J, leaving 8 bases unmatched. CDR1 is ENHRY, CDR2 SYGVKD, per germline. This CDR3 region has 15 residues. The CDR3 nucleotides are TGTGCCACAAGACAGGGGGGATCGACTAATGAAAAACTGTTTTTT. Translated, it gives CATRQGGSTNEKLFF.

The chain couples TRBV5-1 to TRBJ2-5; 12 positions match TRBD2. The germline CDR1 and CDR2 sequences are SGHRS and YFSETQ. The trim removed 0 bases at V and 5 bases at J, leaving 5 bases unmatched. There are 16 residues in the CDR3. The CDR3 protein is CASSLASSGGAETQYF. The CDR3 DNA sequence: TGCGCCAGCAGCTTGGCCTCTAGCGGGGGGGCCGAGACCCAGTACTTC. Variable domain in full (rest from reference TRBV5-1 and TRBJ2-5): KAGVTQTPRYLIKTRGQQVTLSCSPISGHRSVSWYQQTPGQGLQFLFEYFSETQRNKGNFPGRFSGRQFSNSRSEMNVSTLELGDSALYLCASSLASSGGAETQYFGPGTRLLVL.

This chain connects TRBV5-1 to TRBJ2-2, with D hard to call. V shed 2 bases and J shed 0 bases, with 8 bases lying between them. From germline, CDR1 is SGHRS and CDR2 YFSETQ. The CDR3 is 15 residues long. The CDR3 is CASSFPNANTGELFF. CDR3 nucleotide sequence: TGCGCCAGCAGCTTCCCGAACGCGAACACCGGGGAGCTGTTTTTT.

The rearrangement uses TRBV18 and TRBJ1-2, with D uncertain. The germline V gene encodes CDR1 KGHSH and CDR2 LQKENI. The CDR3 spans 16 residues. The V gene lost 3 bases and the J gene lost 5 bases, with 19 bases spanning the gap. DNA of the CDR3: TGTGCCAGCTCACCTAAGAATAGCCAGGAGGTGTATGGCTACACCTTC. It codes for CASSPKNSQEVYGYTF.

This clone was picked up one time. This rearrangement joins TRBV6-4 to TRBJ2-5; D is unclear. V shed 8 bases and J shed 5 bases, with 9 bases lying between them. CDR1 and CDR2 (germline): MRHNA, SNTAGT. The CDR3 runs to 11 residues. The CDR3 here is CASPPAETQYF. The CDR3 bases are TGTGCCAGCCCTCCAGCGGAGACCCAGTACTTC.

This clone was recorded once. Within the sample, other DNA sequences also encode this same CDR3. This chain links TRBV18 with TRBJ2-7; 8 bases are shared with TRBD2. Trimming removed 3 bases from V and 0 bases from J; junction bases left unmatched: 1. Germline CDR1 reads KGHSH; CDR2 reads LQKENI. There are 14 residues in the CDR3. CDR3 nucleotide sequence: TGTGCCAGCTCACCGGGGACTAGCTCCTACGAGCAGTACTTC. Protein product: CASSPGTSSYEQYF.

Only a few counts were recorded for this clone. The V and J genes are TRBV10-3 and TRBJ1-2; no clear D gene. Germline CDR1 reads ENHRY; CDR2 reads SYGVKD. V lost 6 bases and J lost 2, with 13 bases in between. CDR3 length equals 14 residues. CDR3 sequence reads: CAIRTPLGNYGYTF. In DNA, the CDR3 is TGTGCCATCAGAACTCCCTTAGGGAACTATGGCTACACCTTC.

This chain uses TRBV6-1 with TRBJ2-2; D might be TRBD1 (5 bases). This CDR3 has 14 residues. CDR1 is MNHNS and CDR2 is SASEGT in the germline V gene. V was shortened by 7 bases and J by 6 bases, with 15 bases between the two germline ends. CDR3 DNA sequence: TGTGCCAGCATGTACACAGGAATTCCCGGGGAGCTGTTTTTT. Its translation is CASMYTGIPGELFF.

This chain links TRBV19 with TRBJ1-5, with 7 bases lining up with TRBD1. J gave up 6 bases and V 5 bases, and 4 bases lay outside the gene matches. CDR1 is LNHDA, CDR2 SQIVND, per germline (reference sequence). The CDR3 contains 13 residues. This CDR3 reads CASSHDRVQPQHF. The CDR3 coding sequence is TGTGCCAGTAGTCACGACAGGGTTCAGCCCCAGCATTTT.

This sequence joins TRBV7-2 and TRBJ1-2, with TRBD1 identical over 8 bases. V shed 4 bases, J shed 4 bases, and the junction held 11 bases outside the gene matches. The CDR3 runs to 16 residues. Germline values: CDR1 SGHTA, CDR2 FQGNSA. The CDR3 reads CASSYKGQGLIYGYTF. The DNA for the CDR3 is TGTGCCAGCAGCTACAAAGGACAGGGTTTGATCTATGGCTACACCTTC.

The rearrangement links TRBV6-1 to TRBJ2-7; the D call may be TRBD1 or TRBD2 (6 bases each). The ends were cut back, 5 bases at V and 4 bases at J, with 12 bases in the middle. The length of the CDR3 is 13 residues. The germline V gene has CDR1 MNHNS and CDR2 SASEGT. CDR3 amino acids: CASSPEGGYEQYF. As DNA, the CDR3 is TGTGCCAGCAGTCCGGAGGGGGGTTACGAGCAGTACTTC.

The rearrangement uses TRBV10-2 and TRBJ2-2, with TRBD2 identical over 10 bases. The CDR3 runs 14 residues. Trimming at V came to 7 bases and at J to 3 bases, leaving 2 bases not matched to a gene. Germline CDR1 reads WSHSY; CDR2 reads SAAADI. The DNA of the CDR3 is TGCGCCAGCAAACTAGCGGGGTACACCGGGGAGCTGTTTTTT. This gives the protein CASKLAGYTGELFF.

This clone occurred a few times. The identical CDR3 is also encoded by other nucleotide sequences in the sample. This chain connects TRBV5-4 to TRBJ1-6; D not resolved. The CDR3 extends over 12 amino acids. The germline V gene encodes CDR1 SGHNT and CDR2 YYREEE (reference sequence). Trimming stripped 4 bases from V and 10 bases from J, with 9 bases between. DNA of the CDR3: TGTGCCAGCAGCCTTATCGGGTCACCCCTCCACTTT. As protein: CASSLIGSPLHF.

The V call is TRBV15, the J call TRBJ1-4; D unresolved. Trimming stripped 1 base from V and 4 bases from J, with 4 bases between. The length of the CDR3 is 13 residues. CDR1 and CDR2 from the germline V gene are LNHNV and YYDKDF (reference sequence). In DNA form, the CDR3 reads TGTGCCACCAGCAGAGTGGGTAATGAAAAACTGTTTTTT. Translation: CATSRVGNEKLFF.

The chain combines TRBV7-9 with TRBJ2-7; D remains ambiguous. The CDR3 spans 12 residues. Germline CDR1 SEHNR, CDR2 FQNEAQ (reference sequence). Trimming took off 1 base at V and 13 bases at J, with 14 bases between the two ends. CDR3 DNA sequence: TGTGCCAGCAGCTTAGAGCCCAATATCTTATACTTC. Translating it yields CASSLEPNILYF.

The gene calls are TRBV6-6 and TRBJ2-7; D is undetermined. The CDR3 covers 15 residues. V lost 6 bases and J lost 3, with 18 bases in between. Germline V gene sequence: CDR1 MNHNY, CDR2 SVGAGI (reference sequence). The CDR3 here is CASRLPQLGDYEQYF. CDR3 in DNA: TGTGCCAGCAGGCTACCACAGTTGGGTGACTACGAGCAGTACTTC.

V and J are TRBV30 and TRBJ1-1; D call uncertain. In germline, CDR1 is GTSNPN, CDR2 SVGIG (reference sequence). There are 12 residues in the CDR3. V was pared by 4 bases and J by 6 bases, with 12 bases between. Here the CDR3 DNA reads TGTGCCTGGAAGGAGGCGTCTGCTGAAGCTTTCTTT. Its protein product is CAWKEASAEAFF.

V and J are TRBV12-5 and TRBJ2-1; 9 bases are shared with TRBD2. This CDR3 comprises 15 residues. Germline V gene data show CDR1 as LGHNT and CDR2 as FRNRAP. V gave up 1 base and J gave up 6 bases; unmatched junction bases: 4. The DNA of the CDR3 is TGTGCTAGTGGTTTGGGACTAGCGGACGGCAATGAGCAGTTCTTC. This encodes CASGLGLADGNEQFF. The variable domain in full, completed from reference TRBV12-5 and TRBJ2-1, reads DARVTQTPRHKVTEMGQEVTMRCQPILGHNTVFWYRQTMMQGLELLAYFRNRAPLDDSGMPKDRFSAEMPDATLATLKIQPSEPRDSAVYFCASGLGLADGNEQFFGPGTRLTVL.

This chain connects TRBV5-6 to TRBJ1-2; the match to TRBD1 covers 8 bases. After removal of 4 bases from V and 0 bases from J, the junction contained 8 bases not matched to a gene. The CDR3 spans 16 residues. The germline V gene encodes CDR1 SGHDT and CDR2 YYEEEE. CDR3: CASSPGTGGANYGYTF. The DNA for the CDR3 is TGTGCCAGCAGCCCGGGGACAGGCGGAGCTAACTATGGCTACACCTTC.

V gene TRBV6-1 combines with J gene TRBJ2-5, with TRBD2 matching over 9 bases. The germline CDR1 and CDR2 sequences are MNHNS and SASEGT. This CDR3 spans 15 amino acids. The trim removed 6 bases at V and 4 bases at J, leaving 9 bases unmatched. The DNA for the CDR3 is TGTGCCAGCAGCCACAACCCACTAGCGGGAGAGACCCAGTACTTC. It is translated as CASSHNPLAGETQYF.

This rearrangement joins TRBV18 to TRBJ1-1, with D unclear. Trimming took off 3 bases at V and 1 base at J, with 6 bases between the two ends. This CDR3 contains 13 residues. Germline CDR1 KGHSH, CDR2 LQKENI. CDR3 amino acids: CASSPIENTEAFF. The CDR3 nucleotides read TGTGCCAGCTCACCTATTGAGAACACTGAAGCTTTCTTT. Based on the CDR3 plus reference TRBV18 and TRBJ1-1, the full variable domain is NAGVMQNPRHLVRRRGQEARLRCSPMKGHSHVYWYRQLPEEGLKFMVYLQKENIIDESGMPKERFSAEFPKEGPSILRIQQVVRGDSAAYFCASSPIENTEAFFGQGTRLTVV.